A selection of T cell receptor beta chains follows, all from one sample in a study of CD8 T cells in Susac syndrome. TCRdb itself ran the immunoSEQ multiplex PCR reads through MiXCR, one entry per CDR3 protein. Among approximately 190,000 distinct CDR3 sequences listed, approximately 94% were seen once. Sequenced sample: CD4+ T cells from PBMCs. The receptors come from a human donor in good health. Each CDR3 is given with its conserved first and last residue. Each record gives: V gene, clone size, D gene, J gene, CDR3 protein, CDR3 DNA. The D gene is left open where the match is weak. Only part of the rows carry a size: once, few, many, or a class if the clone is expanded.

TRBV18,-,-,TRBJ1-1,CASSPRDIQSTEAFF,TGTGCCAGCTCACCCCGGGACATCCAGAGCACTGAAGCTTTCTTT
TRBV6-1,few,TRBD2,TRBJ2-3,CASSWTSGTDTQYF,TGTGCCAGCTCCTGGACTAGCGGCACAGATACGCAGTATTTT
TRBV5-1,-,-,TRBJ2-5,CASSPLPDGETQYF,TGCGCCAGCAGCCCCCTACCCGACGGGGAGACCCAGTACTTC
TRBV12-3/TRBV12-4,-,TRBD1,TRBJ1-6,CASGSDRGRRNSPLHF,TGTGCCAGCGGATCTGACAGGGGGCGAAGGAATTCACCCCTCCACTTT
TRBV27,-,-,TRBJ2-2,CASKRGGELFF,TGTGCCAGCAAAAGGGGCGGGGAGCTGTTTTTT
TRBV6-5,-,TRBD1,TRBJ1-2,CASSFDRATLVNYGYTF,TGTGCCAGCAGTTTTGACAGGGCCACCTTAGTAAACTATGGCTACACCTTC
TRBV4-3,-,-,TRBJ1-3,CASSQDRNSGNTIYF,TGCGCCAGCAGCCAAGACAGGAACTCTGGAAACACCATATATTTT
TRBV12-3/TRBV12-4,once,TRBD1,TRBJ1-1,CASSQGAGDTEAFF,TGTGCCAGCAGTCAGGGGGCAGGTGACACTGAAGCTTTCTTT
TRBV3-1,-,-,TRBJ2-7,CASSQDLNSPLRSNYEQYF,TGTGCCAGCAGCCAAGATTTAAACTCTCCGCTTAGGAGTAACTACGAGCAGTACTTC
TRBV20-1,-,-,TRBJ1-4,CSAEGHRRNEKLFF,TGCAGTGCCGAGGGGCACAGGAGGAATGAAAAACTGTTTTTT
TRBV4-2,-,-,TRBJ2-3,CASSQIQGPPTVGTDTQYF,TGTGCCAGCAGCCAAATCCAGGGGCCACCCACAGTCGGCACAGATACGCAGTATTTT
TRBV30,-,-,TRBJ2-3,CAWSARRGTDTQYF,TGTGCCTGGAGTGCTCGGCGAGGCACAGATACGCAGTATTTT
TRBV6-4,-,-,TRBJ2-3,CASSDEVSDTQYF,TGTGCCAGCAGTGATGAAGTCTCAGATACGCAGTATTTT
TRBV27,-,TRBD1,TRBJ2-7,CASSNRGAYEQYF,TGTGCCAGCAGTAACAGGGGGGCCTACGAGCAGTACTTC
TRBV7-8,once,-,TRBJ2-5,CASSLAGGRGGETQYF,TGTGCCAGCAGCTTAGCGGGAGGCAGGGGAGGAGAGACCCAGTACTTC
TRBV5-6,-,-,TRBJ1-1,CASSWGGPSSAEAFF,TGTGCCAGCAGCTGGGGGGGACCCTCCTCAGCTGAAGCTTTCTTT
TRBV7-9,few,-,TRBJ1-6,CASSRNTDWPLHF,TGTGCCAGCAGCCGTAATACCGACTGGCCCCTCCACTTT
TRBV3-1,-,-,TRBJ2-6,CASSQLPSGANVLTF,TGTGCCAGCAGCCAACTTCCCTCTGGGGCCAACGTCCTGACTTTC
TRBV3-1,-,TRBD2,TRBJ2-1,CASGLAGGSRNEQFF,TGTGCCAGTGGTCTAGCGGGGGGATCGAGGAATGAGCAGTTCTTC
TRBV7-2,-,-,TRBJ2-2,CASSKGIGGDNGELFF,TGTGCCAGCAGCAAAGGAATAGGGGGGGACAACGGGGAGCTGTTTTTT
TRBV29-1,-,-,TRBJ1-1,CSVEGTVTEAFF,TGCAGCGTTGAGGGGACCGTCACTGAAGCTTTCTTT
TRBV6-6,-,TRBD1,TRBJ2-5,CASSFSGQGLQETQYF,TGTGCCAGCAGTTTCTCTGGACAGGGGTTACAAGAGACCCAGTACTTC
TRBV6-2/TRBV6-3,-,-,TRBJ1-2,CASSYKAIPRYTF,TGTGCCAGCAGTTACAAGGCAATCCCTCGCTACACCTTC
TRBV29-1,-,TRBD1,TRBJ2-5,CSVARQGRQETQYF,TGCAGCGTTGCCCGACAGGGGCGGCAAGAGACCCAGTACTTC
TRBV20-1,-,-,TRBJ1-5,CSARVLVGANQPQHF,TGCAGTGCTAGAGTTCTCGTCGGGGCCAATCAGCCCCAGCATTTT
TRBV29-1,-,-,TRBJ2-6,CSVPVGPGANVLTF,TGCAGCGTCCCTGTCGGACCTGGGGCCAACGTCCTGACTTTC